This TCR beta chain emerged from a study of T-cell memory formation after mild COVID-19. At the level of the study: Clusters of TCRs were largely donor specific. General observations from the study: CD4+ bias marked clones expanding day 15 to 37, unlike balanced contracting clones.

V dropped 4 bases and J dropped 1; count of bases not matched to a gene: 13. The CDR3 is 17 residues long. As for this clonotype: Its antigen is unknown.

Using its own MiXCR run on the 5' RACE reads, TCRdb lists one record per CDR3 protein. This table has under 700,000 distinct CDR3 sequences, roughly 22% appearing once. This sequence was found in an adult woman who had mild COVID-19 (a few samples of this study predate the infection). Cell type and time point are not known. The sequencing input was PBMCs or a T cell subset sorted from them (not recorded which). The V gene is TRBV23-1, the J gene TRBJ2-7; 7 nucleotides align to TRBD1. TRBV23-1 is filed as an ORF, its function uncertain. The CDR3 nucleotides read TGCGCCAGCAGTCGCACCGCCCGGGACAGTTTTTCCTACGAGCAGTACTTC. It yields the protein CASSRTARDSFSYEQYF.